The 21 T cell receptor beta chains given below trace back to one sample, sequenced in a study of cytotoxic CD8 clonotypes in ibrutinib-treated CLL. Generated by immunoSEQ multiplex PCR, the TCRdb table keeps only in-frame clones and is missing some. The table has about 97,000 clones, roughly four fifths seen once; the top ten hold around 23%. Specimen: PBMCs, collected after 24 months of ibrutinib treatment. Receptors were obtained from a human donor with chronic lymphocytic leukemia.

V usage is TRBV30 and J usage is TRBJ2-7, with TRBD1 identical over 7 bases. Germline V gene data show CDR1 as GTSNPN and CDR2 as SVGIG (reference sequence). Germline trimming cut 8 bases from V and 6 bases from J; bases unmatched to any gene: 4. There are 10 residues in the CDR3. The DNA of the CDR3 is TGTGCCGGGGGACAGCGCGAGCAGTACTTC. Translating gives CAGGQREQYF.

This chain joins TRBV19 and TRBJ1-5; a weak D match, TRBD1 (6 bases). Germline CDR1 reads LNHDA; CDR2 reads SQIVND (reference sequence). Trimming cost V 5 bases and J 5 bases, with 19 bases left between them. The CDR3 is 16 amino acids. CDR3 loop: CASSSGGQPRDQPQHF. CDR3 nucleotides: TGTGCCAGTAGTTCTGGTGGACAGCCAAGGGATCAGCCCCAGCATTTT. Complete variable domain (other parts from reference TRBV19 and TRBJ1-5): DGGITQSPKYLFRKEGQNVTLSCEQNLNHDAMYWYRQDPGQGLRLIYYSQIVNDFQKGDIAEGYSVSREKKESFPLTVTSAQKNPTAFYLCASSSGGQPRDQPQHFGDGTRLSIL.

The chain carries TRBV11-2 and TRBJ1-2, with 8 positions matching TRBD1. The CDR3 length is 17 residues. The V gene's germline CDR1 is SGHAT and CDR2 FQNNGV. The V and J ends lost 1 base and 2 bases, in that order; junction bases with no gene match: 9. DNA for the CDR3: TGTGCCAGCAGCTTAGTCCAGGGGGCGCAGGGAAACTATGGCTACACCTTC. This sequence encodes CASSLVQGAQGNYGYTF.

This clone was counted a single time. J is TRBJ2-7 and V is TRBV7-9, with TRBD2 matching 10 bases. Germline V gives CDR1 SEHNR, CDR2 FQNEAQ (reference sequence). CDR3 length: 16 amino acids. J was trimmed by 7 bases and V by 0 bases; bases with no gene match: 9. For the CDR3, the DNA is TGTGCCAGCAGCTTAGCCCAGAGCGGGAGGGCCACAGAGCAGTACTTC. Its protein product is CASSLAQSGRATEQYF.

The chain combines TRBV15 with TRBJ1-1; 10 bases agree with TRBD1. This CDR3 has 16 residues. J gave up 2 bases and V 0 bases, and 3 bases lay outside the gene matches. Germline V gene lookup returns CDR1 LNHNV and CDR2 YYDKDF (reference sequence). CDR3 sequence reads: CATSRDRDRGNTEAFF. In nucleotides, the CDR3 is TGTGCCACCAGCAGAGATAGGGACAGGGGTAACACTGAAGCTTTCTTT.

The rearrangement uses TRBV4-2 and TRBJ2-5; 10 bases map to TRBD2. CDR1 and CDR2 (germline): LGHNA, YNFKEQ. The V segment lost 0 bases and the J segment 4 bases; nucleotides outside the gene matches: 5. The CDR3 covers 16 residues. DNA for the CDR3: TGTGCCAGCAGCCAAGACCAGCGGGGGGGCGGAGAGACCCAGTACTTC. Protein: CASSQDQRGGGETQYF.

The gene calls are TRBV5-1 and TRBJ1-1, with D unresolved. V lost 3 bases and J lost 1, with 7 bases in between. This CDR3 is 13 amino acids long. Germline values: CDR1 SGHRS, CDR2 YFSETQ. The CDR3 coding sequence is TGCGCCAGCAGCTACACAGAGAACACTGAAGCTTTCTTT. The encoded protein is CASSYTENTEAFF.

This clone is a singleton in its sample. V is TRBV18 and J is TRBJ1-3, with a tentative D call TRBD1 (5 bases). Germline V gives CDR1 KGHSH, CDR2 LQKENI. Trimming took off 2 bases at V and 0 bases at J, with 17 bases between the two ends. The CDR3 runs to 18 residues. CDR3 coding DNA: TGTGCCAGCTCACCATCGGGTTCGGGGGGAAGCTCTGGAAACACCATATATTTT. It is translated as CASSPSGSGGSSGNTIYF. Full variable domain (rest looked up from reference TRBV18 and TRBJ1-3): NAGVMQNPRHLVRRRGQEARLRCSPMKGHSHVYWYRQLPEEGLKFMVYLQKENIIDESGMPKERFSAEFPKEGPSILRIQQVVRGDSAAYFCASSPSGSGGSSGNTIYFGEGSWLTVV.

This chain joins TRBV5-1 and TRBJ2-5; 10 bases match TRBD2. The CDR3 is made up of 15 amino acids. Per germline, CDR1 SGHRS and CDR2 YFSETQ. The ends lost 0 bases at V and 5 bases at J; junction bases unmatched: 4. CDR3 nucleotides: TGCGCCAGCAGCTTGGAAGTAGCGGGAGGTGAGACCCAGTACTTC. Protein product: CASSLEVAGGETQYF.

In its sample, this clone was seen many times. The V gene is TRBV7-6, the J gene TRBJ2-1; tentatively, D is TRBD1 (5 bases). Trimming took off 5 bases at V and 0 bases at J, with 11 bases between the two ends. CDR3 length: 15 amino acids. The germline CDR1 and CDR2 sequences are SGHVS and FNYEAQ. For the CDR3, the DNA is TGTGCCAGCAGCCCCTGGGGCGGCTCCTACAATGAGCAGTTCTTC. Translating gives CASSPWGGSYNEQFF.

The genes are TRBV7-6 and TRBJ2-3; D is possibly TRBD2 (6 bases). V lost 3 bases to trimming and J lost 7 bases, with 17 bases between them. This CDR3 comprises 15 residues. Germline CDR1 is SGHVS and CDR2 is FNYEAQ. Here the CDR3 reads CASSLRGPGGNTQYF. In nucleotides, the CDR3 is TGTGCCAGCAGCTTGCGAGGGCCTGGCGGGAATACGCAGTATTTT.

The chain recombines TRBV2 with TRBJ1-6; tentative D call: TRBD1 (6 bases). Trimming cost V 6 bases and J 10 bases, with 13 bases left between them. This CDR3 spans 13 amino acids. Germline-derived CDR1 and CDR2 are SNHLY and FYNNEI. Written as DNA, the CDR3 is TGTGCCAGCAGCCAAGGGGGAAACTCACCCCTCCACTTT. It specifies CASSQGGNSPLHF.

This clone was seen just once. V is TRBV28 and J is TRBJ2-1; TRBD2 aligns across 9 bases. Germline assignment: CDR1 MDHEN and CDR2 SYDVKM. The junction had 6 bases not matched to a gene; V was cut back by 2 bases and J by 7 bases. The CDR3 is made up of 15 amino acids. DNA for the CDR3: TGTGCCAGCAGTTTAGGGGGACTAGCTTCGAATGAGCAGTTCTTC. Translated: CASSLGGLASNEQFF.

V and J are TRBV5-1 and TRBJ1-6, with TRBD1 identical over 7 bases. J gave up 9 bases and V 4 bases, and 10 bases lay outside the gene matches. Germline loops: CDR1 SGHRS, CDR2 YFSETQ. The CDR3 spans 15 residues. The CDR3 DNA follows: TGCGCCAGCAGCCTTTCGGGACAGACTTTTTCACCCCTCCACTTT. It encodes CASSLSGQTFSPLHF.

V is TRBV5-1 and J is TRBJ2-3; 10 bases fit TRBD2. Germline V gene lookup returns CDR1 SGHRS and CDR2 YFSETQ. The J segment lost 4 bases and the V segment lost 4 bases, leaving 12 bases of the junction unmatched. This CDR3 spans 17 amino acids. In nucleotides, the CDR3 is TGCGCCAGCAGCGCCGAGAAGGGACTAGCGAGTCCAGATACGCAGTATTTT. It translates to CASSAEKGLASPDTQYF.

V usage is TRBV5-8 and J usage is TRBJ2-1, with D unresolved. The CDR3 covers 12 residues. Germline V gene data show CDR1 as SGHTS and CDR2 as YDEGEE. V shed 0 bases and J shed 9 bases, with 7 bases lying between them. CDR3 residues: CASSLGWGEQFF. CDR3 nucleotides: TGTGCCAGCAGCTTGGGCTGGGGTGAGCAGTTCTTC.

The rearrangement links TRBV15 to TRBJ1-1; weak D call: TRBD1 (6 bases). CDR3 length: 17 amino acids. The V gene's germline CDR1 is LNHNV and CDR2 YYDKDF (reference sequence). V lost 2 bases to trimming and J lost 4 bases, with 20 bases between them. CDR3 sequence: CATSRIPGQGASTEAFF. DNA for the CDR3: TGTGCCACCAGCAGAATCCCGGGACAAGGGGCGAGCACTGAAGCTTTCTTT.

The chain recombines TRBV19 with TRBJ1-2, with 8 nucleotides matching TRBD1. The CDR3 sequence is 13 residues long. V was pared by 5 bases and J by 5 bases, with 4 bases of the junction left unmatched. Germline lookup yields CDR1 LNHDA and CDR2 SQIVND (reference sequence). CDR3 nucleotide sequence: TGTGCCAGTAGTGTGGGACAGGCTTATGGCTACACCTTC. Amino acids: CASSVGQAYGYTF.

This clone has only a few counts. CDR3 amino acids: CSAGTGYGYTF. CDR3 nucleotide sequence: TGCAGTGCCGGGACCGGCTATGGCTACACCTTC. The V gene is TRBV20-1, the J gene TRBJ1-2; tentative D call: TRBD1 (5 bases). This CDR3 comprises 11 residues. Germline V gene lookup returns CDR1 DFQATT and CDR2 SNEGSKA (reference sequence). Trimming left V 6 bases short and J 4 bases short, with 9 bases between.

The chain is built from TRBV4-1 and TRBJ2-1, with 11 bases matching TRBD2. The CDR3 has 15 amino acids. Germline V lookup: CDR1 MGHRA, CDR2 YSYEKL. Unmatched junction bases numbered 5, after V lost 6 bases and J lost 4 bases. CDR3 DNA: TGCGCCAGCAGTACGACTAGCGGGGCATACAATGAGCAGTTCTTC. Protein: CASSTTSGAYNEQFF.

This chain links TRBV2 with TRBJ1-4; D may be TRBD1 (6 bases). CDR3 size: 18 residues. Trimming removed 2 bases at V and 3 bases at J, with 19 bases between. Germline values: CDR1 SNHLY, CDR2 FYNNEI. This chain's CDR3 is CASSEYPTGSRSNEKLFF. The CDR3 bases are TGTGCCAGCAGTGAATATCCCACAGGGTCGAGGTCTAATGAAAAACTGTTTTTT.